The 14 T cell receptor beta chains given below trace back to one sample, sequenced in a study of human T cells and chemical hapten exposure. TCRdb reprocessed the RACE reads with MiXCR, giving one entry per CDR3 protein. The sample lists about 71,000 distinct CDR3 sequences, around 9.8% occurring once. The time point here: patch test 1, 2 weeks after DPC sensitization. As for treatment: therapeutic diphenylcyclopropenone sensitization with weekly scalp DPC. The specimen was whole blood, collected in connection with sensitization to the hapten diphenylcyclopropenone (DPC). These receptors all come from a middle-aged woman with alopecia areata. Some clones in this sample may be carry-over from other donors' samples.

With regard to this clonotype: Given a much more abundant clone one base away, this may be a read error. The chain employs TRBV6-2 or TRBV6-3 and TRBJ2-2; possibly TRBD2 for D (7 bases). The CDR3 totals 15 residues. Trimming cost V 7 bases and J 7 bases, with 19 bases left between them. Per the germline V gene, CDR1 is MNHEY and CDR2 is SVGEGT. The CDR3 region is CASTIGGAVNGELFF. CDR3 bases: TGTGCCAGCACCATAGGGGGGGCCGTTAACGGGGAGCTGTTTTTT.

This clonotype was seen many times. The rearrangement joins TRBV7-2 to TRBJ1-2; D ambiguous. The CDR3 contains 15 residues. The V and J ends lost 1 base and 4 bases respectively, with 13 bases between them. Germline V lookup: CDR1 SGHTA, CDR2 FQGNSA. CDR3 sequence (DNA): TGTGCCAGCAGCTTAGTAGAGGGCGGACCCTATGGCTACACCTTC. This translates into CASSLVEGGPYGYTF. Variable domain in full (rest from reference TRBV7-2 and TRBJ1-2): GAGVSQSPSNKVTEKGKDVELRCDPISGHTALYWYRQSLGQGLEFLIYFQGNSAPDKSGLPSDRFSAERTGGSVSTLTIQRTQQEDSAVYLCASSLVEGGPYGYTFGSGTRLTVV.

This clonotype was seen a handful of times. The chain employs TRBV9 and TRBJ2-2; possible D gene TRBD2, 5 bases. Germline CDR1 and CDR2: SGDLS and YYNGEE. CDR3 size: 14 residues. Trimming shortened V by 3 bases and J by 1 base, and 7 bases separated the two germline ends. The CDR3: CASSAGMNTGELFF. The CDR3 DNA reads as TGTGCCAGCAGCGCGGGGATGAACACCGGGGAGCTGTTTTTT.

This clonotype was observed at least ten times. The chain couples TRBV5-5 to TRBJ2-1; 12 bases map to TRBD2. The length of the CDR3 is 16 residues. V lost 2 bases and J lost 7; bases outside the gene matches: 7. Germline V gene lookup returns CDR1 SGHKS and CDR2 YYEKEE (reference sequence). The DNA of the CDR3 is TGTGCCAGCAGCTTCCCTAGCGGGGGGGCTGTTAATGAGCAGTTCTTC. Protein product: CASSFPSGGAVNEQFF.

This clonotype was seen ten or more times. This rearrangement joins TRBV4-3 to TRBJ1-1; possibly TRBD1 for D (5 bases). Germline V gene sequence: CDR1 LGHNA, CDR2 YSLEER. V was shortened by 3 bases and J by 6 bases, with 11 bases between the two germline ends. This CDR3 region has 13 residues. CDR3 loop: CASSQPGLPEAFF. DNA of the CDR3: TGCGCCAGCAGCCAGCCAGGGTTGCCTGAAGCTTTCTTT.

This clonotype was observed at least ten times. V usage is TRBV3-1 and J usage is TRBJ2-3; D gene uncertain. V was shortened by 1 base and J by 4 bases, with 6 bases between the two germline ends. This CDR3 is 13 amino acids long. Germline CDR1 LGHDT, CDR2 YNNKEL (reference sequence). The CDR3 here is CASSQGGADTQYF. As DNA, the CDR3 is TGTGCCAGCAGCCAAGGTGGGGCAGATACGCAGTATTTT.

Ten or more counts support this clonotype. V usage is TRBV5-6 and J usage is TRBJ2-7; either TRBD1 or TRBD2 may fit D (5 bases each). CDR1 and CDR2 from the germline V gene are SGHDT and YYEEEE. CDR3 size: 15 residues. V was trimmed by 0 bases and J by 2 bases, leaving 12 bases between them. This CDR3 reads CASSLEGTGAYEQYF. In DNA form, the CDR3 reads TGTGCCAGCAGCTTGGAAGGGACCGGGGCCTACGAGCAGTACTTC.

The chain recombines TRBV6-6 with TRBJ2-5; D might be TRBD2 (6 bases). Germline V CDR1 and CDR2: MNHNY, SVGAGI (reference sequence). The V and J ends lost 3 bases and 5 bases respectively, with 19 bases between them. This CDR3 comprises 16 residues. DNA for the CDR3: TGTGCCAGCAGTTATTTGAATCTAGCGATGGGGGAGACCCAGTACTTC. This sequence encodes CASSYLNLAMGETQYF.

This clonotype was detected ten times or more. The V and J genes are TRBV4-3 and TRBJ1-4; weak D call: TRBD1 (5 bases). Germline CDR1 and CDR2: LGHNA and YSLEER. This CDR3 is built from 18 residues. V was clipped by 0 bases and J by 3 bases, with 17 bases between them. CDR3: CASSQDWLQGSANEKLFF. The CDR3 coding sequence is TGCGCCAGCAGCCAAGATTGGCTTCAGGGCTCAGCTAATGAAAAACTGTTTTTT.

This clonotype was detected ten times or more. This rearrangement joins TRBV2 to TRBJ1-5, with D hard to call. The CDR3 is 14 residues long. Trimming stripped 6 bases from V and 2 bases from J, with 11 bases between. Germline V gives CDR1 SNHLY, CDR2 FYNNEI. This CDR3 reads CASSKMEGNQPQHF. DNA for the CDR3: TGTGCCAGCAGCAAAATGGAAGGCAATCAGCCCCAGCATTTT.

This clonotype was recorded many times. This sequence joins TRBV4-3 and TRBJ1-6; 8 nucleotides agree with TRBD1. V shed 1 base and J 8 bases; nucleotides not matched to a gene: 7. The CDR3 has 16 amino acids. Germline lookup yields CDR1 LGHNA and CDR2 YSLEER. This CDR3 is CASSQGRQGAYSPLHF. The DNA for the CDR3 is TGCGCCAGCAGCCAAGGCCGGCAGGGGGCTTATTCACCCCTCCACTTT.

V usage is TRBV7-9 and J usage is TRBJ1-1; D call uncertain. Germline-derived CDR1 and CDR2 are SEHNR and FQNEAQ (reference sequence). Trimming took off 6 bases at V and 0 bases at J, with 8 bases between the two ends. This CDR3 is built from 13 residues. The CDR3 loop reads CASRWGLNTEAFF. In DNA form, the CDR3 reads TGTGCCAGCAGATGGGGTTTGAACACTGAAGCTTTCTTT.

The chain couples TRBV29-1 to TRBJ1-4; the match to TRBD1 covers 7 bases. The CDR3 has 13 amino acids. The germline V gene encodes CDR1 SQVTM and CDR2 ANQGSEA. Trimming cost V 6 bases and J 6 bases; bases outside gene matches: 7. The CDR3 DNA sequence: TGCAGCGTGCCCGGGACAGACGATGAAAAACTGTTTTTT. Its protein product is CSVPGTDDEKLFF.

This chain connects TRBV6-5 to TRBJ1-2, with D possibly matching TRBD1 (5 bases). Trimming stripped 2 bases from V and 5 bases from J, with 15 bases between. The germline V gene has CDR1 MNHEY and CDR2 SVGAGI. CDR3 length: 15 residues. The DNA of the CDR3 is TGTGCCAGCAGTTACCCACTAGGACACGGGTATGGCTACACCTTC. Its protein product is CASSYPLGHGYGYTF.